The next 22 T cell receptor beta chains were all read from a single sample in a study of blood T cell repertoires in COVID-19. Clones were sequenced by immunoSEQ multiplex PCR, and TCRdb holds only the in-frame ones, with some missing. The repertoire holds some 150,000 clones, with 81% as singletons. Sequencing was carried out using peripheral blood. Receptors were obtained from a woman aged 60-75 years with active or convalescent COVID-19.

This clone was detected only once. This chain joins TRBV19 and TRBJ1-1; tentative D call: TRBD1 (6 bases). Germline V lookup: CDR1 LNHDA, CDR2 SQIVND (reference sequence). There are 14 residues in the CDR3. The V end lost 6 bases, the J end lost 6 bases, and 17 bases lay between the germline ends. CDR3 in DNA: TGTGCCAGTAGGGAGACAGGTGGAGGACCTGAAGCTTTCTTT. This encodes CASRETGGGPEAFF. Filled out from reference TRBV19 and TRBJ1-1, the complete variable domain reads DGGITQSPKYLFRKEGQNVTLSCEQNLNHDAMYWYRQDPGQGLRLIYYSQIVNDFQKGDIAEGYSVSREKKESFPLTVTSAQKNPTAFYLCASRETGGGPEAFFGQGTRLTVV.

The rearrangement links TRBV27 to TRBJ1-5; TRBD1 might be the D (5 bases). The germline gives CDR1 MNHEY, CDR2 SMNVEV (reference sequence). The CDR3 has 14 amino acids. Trimming took off 7 bases at V and 6 bases at J, with 16 bases between the two ends. The CDR3 sequence is CASTPTGSGQPQHF. The CDR3 DNA reads TGTGCCAGCACCCCTACAGGTAGTGGTCAGCCCCAGCATTTT.

This chain connects TRBV6-5 to TRBJ2-5, with 9 bases identical to TRBD1. J lost 3 bases, V lost 4 bases, and 6 bases had no gene match. This CDR3 has 15 residues. Germline V gene lookup returns CDR1 MNHEY and CDR2 SVGAGI. CDR3 DNA sequence: TGTGCCAGCAGTTCAGGACAGGGGATAGAAGAGACCCAGTACTTC. Translated, it gives CASSSGQGIEETQYF.

With respect to this clone: Sequence at one end of the junction differs from germline and may be a read error. J is TRBJ1-3 and V is TRBV2, with 7 nucleotides matching TRBD1. The CDR3 contains 15 residues. The V gene's germline CDR1 is SNHLY and CDR2 FYNNEI. The CDR3 is CASREDRAGGNTIYF. The CDR3 nucleotides read TGTGCCAGCAGAGAAGACAGGGCAGGGGGAAACACCATATATTTT.

This clone was picked up a small number of times. The rearrangement uses TRBV18 and TRBJ2-7; D is undetermined. V lost 4 bases and J lost 0, with 7 bases in between. Germline lookup yields CDR1 KGHSH and CDR2 LQKENI. CDR3 length: 13 amino acids. DNA for the CDR3: TGTGCCAGCTCACTGGCAGGCTCCTACGAGCAGTACGTC. Translating gives CASSLAGSYEQYV.

The V call is TRBV7-3, the J call TRBJ2-7; TRBD2 matches at 9 bases. The CDR3 contains 15 residues. Germline CDR1 reads SGHTA; CDR2 reads FQGTGA. Losses at the gene ends were 0 bases for V and 3 bases for J; bases not matched to a gene: 3. CDR3 sequence (DNA): TGTGCCAGCAGCTTAACCGGGACTAGCAACTACGAGCAGTACTTC. Protein product: CASSLTGTSNYEQYF.

V usage is TRBV19 and J usage is TRBJ2-1, with D perhaps matching TRBD1 (6 bases). Germline loops: CDR1 LNHDA, CDR2 SQIVND (reference sequence). Trimming left V 1 base short and J 10 bases short, with 11 bases between. The CDR3 length is 13 residues. CDR3 nucleotide sequence: TGTGCCAGTAGTATAGCTGCAGGGGTCGAGCAGTTCTTC. Translating it yields CASSIAAGVEQFF. The entire variable domain, with the rest obtained from reference TRBV19 and TRBJ2-1, is as follows: DGGITQSPKYLFRKEGQNVTLSCEQNLNHDAMYWYRQDPGQGLRLIYYSQIVNDFQKGDIAEGYSVSREKKESFPLTVTSAQKNPTAFYLCASSIAAGVEQFFGPGTRLTVL.

This clone was counted a few times. V gene TRBV19 combines with J gene TRBJ1-2; 9 bases agree with TRBD1. V dropped 5 bases and J dropped 4; count of bases not matched to a gene: 8. CDR1 and CDR2 (germline): LNHDA, SQIVND (reference sequence). This CDR3 comprises 15 residues. The CDR3, as DNA: TGTGCCAGTAGTGGGACAGGGAGTCTTGGCTATGGCTACACCTTC. This sequence encodes CASSGTGSLGYGYTF.

This clone was recorded only once. This chain links TRBV6-1 with TRBJ2-2; perhaps TRBD1 as D (6 bases). CDR1 is MNHNS, CDR2 SASEGT, per germline. V lost 1 base and J 5 bases, leaving 17 bases between the germline ends. The CDR3 length is 17 residues. CDR3 DNA sequence: TGTGCCAGCAGTGAAGGCTGGGGGCCGAGCGTGACCGGGGAGCTGTTTTTT. As protein: CASSEGWGPSVTGELFF.

The chain couples TRBV28 to TRBJ2-2, with 10 bases aligning to TRBD1. Trimming removed 8 bases from V and 5 bases from J; junction bases left unmatched: 5. CDR3 length equals 14 residues. Germline V gene sequence: CDR1 MDHEN, CDR2 SYDVKM. CDR3 bases: TGTGCCAGCCGGGACAGGGGAAAAACCGGGGAGCTGTTTTTT. It yields the protein CASRDRGKTGELFF.

Only one count was recorded for this clone. V and J are TRBV5-1 and TRBJ2-1, with TRBD1 matching over 9 bases. In germline, CDR1 is SGHRS, CDR2 YFSETQ. V gave up 0 bases and J gave up 7 bases; unmatched junction bases: 8. The CDR3 is 16 amino acids. CDR3 amino acids: CASSLELGTGLNEQFF. The CDR3 region has the DNA TGCGCCAGCAGCTTGGAACTTGGGACAGGGTTAAATGAGCAGTTCTTC. Together with reference TRBV5-1 and TRBJ2-1, the CDR3 gives the full variable domain: KAGVTQTPRYLIKTRGQQVTLSCSPISGHRSVSWYQQTPGQGLQFLFEYFSETQRNKGNFPGRFSGRQFSNSRSEMNVSTLELGDSALYLCASSLELGTGLNEQFFGPGTRLTVL.

The rearrangement links TRBV5-4 to TRBJ2-7; maybe TRBD2 (6 bases). Germline CDR1 SGHNT, CDR2 YYREEE (reference sequence). There are 14 residues in the CDR3. V was clipped by 2 bases and J by 4 bases, with 13 bases between them. CDR3 bases: TGTGCCAGCAGCTTCGGCGGGACGGAATACGAGCAGTACTTC. Translated, it gives CASSFGGTEYEQYF.

This chain links TRBV2 with TRBJ2-1, with 8 bases matching TRBD2. J gave up 7 bases and V 5 bases, and 10 bases lay outside the gene matches. CDR3 size: 15 residues. Germline values: CDR1 SNHLY, CDR2 FYNNEI. The CDR3 is CASSTVAGGQNEQFF. The DNA for the CDR3 is TGTGCCAGCAGTACTGTCGCGGGGGGCCAAAATGAGCAGTTCTTC.

The genes are TRBV6-5 and TRBJ2-1; 11 bases fit TRBD2. The germline CDR1 and CDR2 sequences are MNHEY and SVGAGI. CDR3 length: 15 residues. V shed 6 bases and J 6 bases; nucleotides not matched to a gene: 7. Here the CDR3 reads CASRDRSGRGNEQFF. CDR3 sequence (DNA): TGTGCCAGCAGGGACCGTAGCGGGAGGGGCAATGAGCAGTTCTTC.

The rearrangement uses TRBV6-2 or TRBV6-3 and TRBJ2-1; possibly TRBD2 for D (5 bases). Germline CDR1 reads MNHEY; CDR2 reads SVGEGT. Trimming pared 4 bases from V and 10 bases from J, leaving 11 bases between. This CDR3 is 12 amino acids long. CDR3 in DNA: TGTGCCAGCAGTTTGGTGCGGGTGGAGCAGTTCTTC. Protein sequence: CASSLVRVEQFF.

The chain combines TRBV27 with TRBJ1-6, with D maybe TRBD1 (5 bases). The CDR3 is 15 residues long. Trimming pared 2 bases from V and 5 bases from J, leaving 10 bases between. Germline CDR1 is MNHEY and CDR2 is SMNVEV (reference sequence). CDR3 DNA sequence: TGTGCCAGCAGTTTAGGCAGGGATGATAATTCACCCCTCCACTTT. Protein: CASSLGRDDNSPLHF.

This clone was detected a few times. The CDR3 sequence is CASSLVLAGTARETQYF. The CDR3 nucleotides are TGTGCCAGCAGTCTGGTTCTAGCGGGGACCGCCCGAGAGACCCAGTACTTC. V usage is TRBV21-1 and J usage is TRBJ2-5; the table calls TRBD2, which could not be checked here. TRBV21-1 is designated a pseudogene. The CDR3 runs 17 residues.

The chain uses TRBV27 and TRBJ1-2; D may be TRBD1 (5 bases). Between the trimmed V and J ends, which lost 8 bases and 6 bases, there was a span of 19 bases. The CDR3 spans 14 residues. Germline V CDR1 and CDR2: MNHEY, SMNVEV (reference sequence). Here the CDR3 reads CASGIRRDRNGYTF. As DNA, the CDR3 is TGTGCCAGCGGGATACGCCGCGACAGAAATGGCTACACCTTC.

The V gene is TRBV7-2, the J gene TRBJ2-3, with 7 bases aligning to TRBD2. V shed 5 bases, J shed 2 bases, and the junction held 10 bases outside the gene matches. Germline-derived CDR1 and CDR2 are SGHTA and FQGNSA. The CDR3 loop spans 16 amino acids. CDR3 sequence (DNA): TGTGCCAGCAGCCAATTCGGGCTAGCGGCCACAGATACGCAGTATTTT. It codes for CASSQFGLAATDTQYF.

The gene calls are TRBV4-2 and TRBJ2-3; tentative D call: TRBD2 (5 bases). CDR1 and CDR2 from the germline V gene are LGHNA and YNFKEQ. The CDR3 is 18 residues long. Trimming removed 0 bases from V and 2 bases from J, with 18 bases in between. In DNA, the CDR3 is TGTGCCAGCAGCCAAGAGGGCCCAGGACTCGTCATCACAGATACGCAGTATTTT. Amino acids: CASSQEGPGLVITDTQYF.

The chain's CDR3 is CASSRDSLYEQYF. CDR3 nucleotides: TGTGCCAGCAGCCGGGACTCGCTCTACGAGCAGTACTTC. V is TRBV2 and J is TRBJ2-7, with D possibly TRBD2 on 6 matching bases. Germline V gives CDR1 SNHLY, CDR2 FYNNEI. The CDR3 spans 13 residues. Trimming took off 6 bases at V and 3 bases at J, with 12 bases between the two ends.

This clone was seen once. V and J are TRBV5-5 and TRBJ2-1; 8 bases match TRBD1. J was trimmed by 8 bases and V by 3 bases; bases with no gene match: 4. Germline values: CDR1 SGHKS, CDR2 YYEKEE (reference sequence). This CDR3 contains 13 residues. The CDR3 nucleotides read TGTGCCAGCAGCTCGACAGGGGAGGATGAGCAGTTCTTC. This gives the protein CASSSTGEDEQFF.